This entry lists 20 T cell receptor beta chains sequenced from one sample in a study of cytomegalovirus exposure and HLA in healthy donors. PCR was performed using 60 Vbeta and 13 Jbeta primers. Some clones are missing from TCRdb's copy, which holds only in-frame ones; the method was immunoSEQ multiplex PCR. The sample shows 100,000 to 150,000 clones, over 15% of them seen only once. The sequenced material came from PBMCs. The receptors were sampled from a female donor in good health and CMV-seropositive.

The chain recombines TRBV6-1 with TRBJ2-3; 13 bases match TRBD2. Germline loops: CDR1 MNHNS, CDR2 SASEGT. Trimming removed 4 bases from V and 4 bases from J; junction bases left unmatched: 8. This CDR3 region has 17 residues. The CDR3: CASSVLLAGGRADTQYF. CDR3 in DNA: TGTGCCAGCAGTGTCTTACTAGCGGGAGGGCGGGCAGATACGCAGTATTTT.

This clone occurred a few times. The V gene is TRBV29-1, the J gene TRBJ2-5; 11 nucleotides match TRBD2. After removal of 6 bases from V and 5 bases from J, the junction contained 8 bases not matched to a gene. CDR1 and CDR2 from the germline V gene are SQVTM and ANQGSEA. The CDR3 covers 14 residues. The CDR3 loop reads CSVFSGRAWETQYF. CDR3 coding DNA: TGCAGCGTATTTAGCGGGAGGGCCTGGGAGACCCAGTACTTC.

This clone has a handful of counts. The V gene is TRBV7-2, the J gene TRBJ1-3; tentative D call: TRBD1 (5 bases). Trimming removed 0 bases from V and 0 bases from J, with 9 bases in between. Germline V lookup: CDR1 SGHTA, CDR2 FQGNSA. The CDR3 spans 16 residues. For the CDR3, the DNA is TGTGCCAGCAGCTTAGCGGCCAGGGACTCTGGAAACACCATATATTTT. Residues: CASSLAARDSGNTIYF.

The table lists this clone with a few counts. This rearrangement joins TRBV4-3 to TRBJ2-7, with 7 bases lining up with TRBD1. The CDR3 covers 16 residues. Germline CDR1 reads LGHNA; CDR2 reads YSLEER. The V and J ends lost 4 bases and 3 bases, in that order; junction bases with no gene match: 12. Written as DNA, the CDR3 is TGCGCCAGCAGCCCTGCACAGGGGACCACCCTCTACGAGCAGTACTTC. Translating it yields CASSPAQGTTLYEQYF.

In its sample, this clone was seen a few times. The rearrangement uses TRBV27 and TRBJ2-7, with 9 bases aligning to TRBD2. The J segment lost 0 bases and the V segment lost 4 bases, leaving 7 bases of the junction unmatched. The CDR3 is made up of 16 amino acids. Germline values: CDR1 MNHEY, CDR2 SMNVEV (reference sequence). CDR3 loop: CASSYLAGSSSYEQYF. CDR3 sequence (DNA): TGTGCCAGCAGTTACCTAGCGGGGAGTAGCTCCTACGAGCAGTACTTC.

The chain links TRBV27 to TRBJ2-4; 8 nucleotides agree with TRBD1. This CDR3 contains 17 residues. Per germline, CDR1 MNHEY and CDR2 SMNVEV (reference sequence). The ends lost 5 bases at V and 5 bases at J; junction bases unmatched: 14. CDR3 protein: CASSGYNGQGVENIQYF. The CDR3 bases are TGTGCCAGCAGTGGCTACAACGGACAGGGCGTAGAAAACATTCAGTACTTC.

The chain employs TRBV7-8 and TRBJ2-1; 12 bases align to TRBD2. Per germline, CDR1 SGHVS and CDR2 FQNEAQ. This CDR3 is built from 16 residues. V shed 4 bases, J shed 4 bases, and the junction held 5 bases outside the gene matches. The CDR3 bases are TGTGCCAGCAGCTCTGGACTAGCGGGAAGGTACAATGAGCAGTTCTTC. Translating it yields CASSSGLAGRYNEQFF.

This clone was recorded a few times. The chain recombines TRBV4-2 with TRBJ2-7; tentatively, D is TRBD2 (5 bases). The CDR3 covers 17 residues. From germline, CDR1 is LGHNA and CDR2 YNFKEQ. V lost 2 bases and J lost 3, with 20 bases in between. The CDR3 is CASSQIASGGIIYEQYF. The CDR3 DNA sequence: TGTGCCAGCAGCCAAATAGCGAGCGGCGGTATTATCTACGAGCAGTACTTC.

V is TRBV5-1 and J is TRBJ1-1; D remains ambiguous. Germline V gene data show CDR1 as SGHRS and CDR2 as YFSETQ. The CDR3 runs 14 residues. The V and J ends lost 0 bases and 2 bases respectively, with 8 bases between them. The CDR3 DNA follows: TGCGCCAGCAGCTTGGGGACTTCTAACACTGAAGCTTTCTTT. Translation: CASSLGTSNTEAFF.

This rearrangement joins TRBV5-4 to TRBJ1-6; 7 nucleotides align to TRBD1. Germline V gives CDR1 SGHNT, CDR2 YYREEE (reference sequence). The CDR3 is 16 amino acids. The V segment lost 1 base and the J segment 5 bases; nucleotides outside the gene matches: 6. CDR3 sequence reads: CASSLKLGQNNSPLHF. Here the CDR3 DNA reads TGTGCCAGCAGCTTGAAGTTGGGACAGAATAATTCACCCCTCCACTTT.

This clone turned up a few times. J is TRBJ1-2 and V is TRBV6-6; no reliable D call. The CDR3 consists of 14 residues. The V gene lost 2 bases and the J gene lost 0 bases, with 7 bases spanning the gap. Germline loops: CDR1 MNHNY, CDR2 SVGAGI (reference sequence). CDR3 nucleotide sequence: TGTGCCAGCAGTTACCTCGACACTAACTATGGCTACACCTTC. Translating gives CASSYLDTNYGYTF.

The chain is built from TRBV29-1 and TRBJ1-4; possibly TRBD1 for D (6 bases). Germline CDR1 and CDR2: SQVTM and ANQGSEA. The length of the CDR3 is 15 residues. With 4 bases removed from V and 5 bases from J, the gap between germline ends came to 17 bases. CDR3: CSVAAPGRGNEKLFF. The CDR3 nucleotides read TGCAGCGTTGCCGCCCCCGGCAGGGGAAATGAAAAACTGTTTTTT.

The sample holds a few counts of this clone. The rearrangement joins TRBV30 to TRBJ2-7, with a possible D match to TRBD1 (6 bases). V gave up 3 bases and J gave up 6 bases, with 12 bases separating them. CDR3 size: 12 residues. Germline V CDR1 and CDR2: GTSNPN, SVGIG (reference sequence). The CDR3, as DNA: TGTGCCTGGAGCCGCCAGGGGATCGAGCAGTACTTC. This translates into CAWSRQGIEQYF. The whole variable domain, remainder taken from reference TRBV30 and TRBJ2-7, is SQTIHQWPATLVQPVGSPLSLECTVEGTSNPNLYWYRQAAGRGLQLLFYSVGIGQISSEVPQNLSASRPQDRQFILSSKKLLLSDSGFYLCAWSRQGIEQYFGPGTRLTVT.

This sequence joins TRBV6-6 and TRBJ1-5, with 10 nucleotides matching TRBD1. This CDR3 is built from 14 residues. Germline trimming cut 8 bases from V and 5 bases from J; bases unmatched to any gene: 6. CDR1 and CDR2 (germline): MNHNY, SVGAGI (reference sequence). The CDR3 here is CASVQDRGDQPQHF. The CDR3 DNA reads as TGTGCCAGCGTACAGGACAGGGGGGATCAGCCCCAGCATTTT.

This chain uses TRBV25-1 with TRBJ2-7; D call uncertain. Germline assignment: CDR1 MGHDK and CDR2 SYGVNS. CDR3 length: 11 amino acids. V gave up 6 bases and J gave up 6 bases, with 9 bases separating them. CDR3 amino acids: CASRLNIEQYF. The DNA of the CDR3 is TGTGCCAGCAGATTAAACATCGAGCAGTACTTC.

This clone was counted between two and nine times. The chain joins TRBV5-4 to TRBJ2-1; 10 bases align to TRBD1. V trimming: 2 bases; J trimming: 7 bases; junction bases outside the gene matches: 3. The length of the CDR3 is 14 residues. Germline V gene sequence: CDR1 SGHNT, CDR2 YYREEE (reference sequence). The CDR3 nucleotides are TGTGCCAGCAGCTTCGGGACAGGGGATAATGAGCAGTTCTTC. Residues: CASSFGTGDNEQFF. The whole variable domain, remainder taken from reference TRBV5-4 and TRBJ2-1, is ETGVTQSPTHLIKTRGQQVTLRCSSQSGHNTVSWYQQALGQGPQFIFQYYREEENGRGNFPPRFSGLQFPNYSSELNVNALELDDSALYLCASSFGTGDNEQFFGPGTRLTVL.

V usage is TRBV4-3 and J usage is TRBJ1-1; TRBD1 might be the D (5 bases). V gave up 0 bases and J gave up 5 bases, with 10 bases separating them. This CDR3 spans 14 amino acids. CDR1 and CDR2 (germline): LGHNA, YSLEER. This CDR3 reads CASSQDRGWTEAFF. The DNA of the CDR3 is TGCGCCAGCAGCCAAGATAGGGGCTGGACTGAAGCTTTCTTT.

The V gene is TRBV2, the J gene TRBJ1-6; 9 bases align to TRBD1. V shed 5 bases and J 7 bases; nucleotides not matched to a gene: 9. The CDR3 contains 16 residues. From germline, CDR1 is SNHLY and CDR2 FYNNEI. In nucleotides, the CDR3 is TGTGCCAGCAGTAAACAGGGGGCATTAGTAAATTCACCCCTCCACTTT. Encoded protein: CASSKQGALVNSPLHF.

This clone was detected a few times. The chain couples TRBV5-1 to TRBJ2-7, with D possibly being TRBD1 (6 bases). This CDR3 spans 14 amino acids. Germline-derived CDR1 and CDR2 are SGHRS and YFSETQ. Trimming shortened V by 4 bases and J by 8 bases, and 19 bases separated the two germline ends. CDR3 coding DNA: TGCGCCAGCAGCCACACGGACAGCCGTAGTAAGCAGTACTTC. Its translation is CASSHTDSRSKQYF.

The V and J genes are TRBV7-8 and TRBJ2-5; 10 bases are shared with TRBD2. The V gene end was trimmed by 2 bases and the J gene end by 1 base; junction bases not matched to a gene: 10. Looked up from germline, CDR1 is SGHVS and CDR2 is FQNEAQ. This CDR3 contains 18 residues. The CDR3: CASSLLGWLAGAQETQYF. For the CDR3, the DNA is TGTGCCAGCAGCTTATTGGGGTGGCTAGCGGGGGCCCAAGAGACCCAGTACTTC.